What follows describes a single T cell receptor (beta chain). Antigen unknown. The germline gives CDR1 DFQATT, CDR2 SNEGSKA (reference sequence). V lost 6 bases and J lost 0, with 21 bases in between. The CDR3 extends over 16 amino acids. This entry comes from a study of post-analysis software for immune sequencing data. Study results and caveats: Controls had lower frequencies than patients of about 5 TRBV segments, which included TRBV5-6, TRBV5-1 and TRBV20-1.

TCR beta libraries were prepared from cDNA with unique molecular identifiers. From 1 to 10 million T cells, roughly 530,000 cDNA molecules were obtained. A single record per CDR3 protein comes from TCRdb applying MiXCR to the PCR reads. The sample has around 500,000 distinct CDR3 sequences; roughly 34% are singletons. The rearrangement uses TRBV20-1 and TRBJ2-7, with D unclear. The clonotype comes from a girl aged 2 to 17 with multiple sclerosis. Source material: blood. The CDR3 DNA sequence: TGCAGTGCCCGTCCTGGGGTGGCGATAGGCTCCTACGAGCAGTACTTC. It is translated as CSARPGVAIGSYEQYF.